Below are 23 T cell receptor beta chains sequenced from a single sample in a study of shared clonotypes between healthy human individuals (dated by TCRdb to 2018 to 2020). The library relied on the immunoSEQ multiplex PCR assay. Imported from immuneACCESS, the table was reduced by TCRdb to in-frame sequences with V and J called. These copies leave out some clones; in studies compared against another copy, an unresolved V gene accounts for under half, and the cause of the remainder is not known. The sample contains fewer than 1.8 million clones, roughly 98.5% of them found a single time. The ten largest clones take up 0.36% of the sample. Sequenced sample: naive CD4+ T cells sorted from blood. This specimen's cell subset or site label, interpreted: CD45RA+ positively selected. These TCRs come from a man aged 25-45 years in good health.

This rearrangement joins TRBV19 to TRBJ2-3, with 10 nucleotides matching TRBD1. The CDR3 is made up of 16 amino acids. Trimming at V came to 10 bases and at J to 2 bases, leaving 12 bases not matched to a gene. CDR1 LNHDA and CDR2 SQIVND come from the germline V gene (reference sequence). The CDR3 loop is CATNTPGQGNTDTQYF. In DNA form, the CDR3 reads TGTGCCACTAACACCCCGGGACAGGGGAACACAGATACGCAGTATTTT.

The V call is TRBV19, the J call TRBJ1-4, with unresolved D. There are 15 residues in the CDR3. V lost 3 bases to trimming and J lost 8 bases, with 16 bases between them. Germline V gene data show CDR1 as LNHDA and CDR2 as SQIVND (reference sequence). The chain's CDR3 is CASSISARAGEKLFF. CDR3 sequence (DNA): TGTGCCAGTAGTATTTCGGCGAGGGCAGGAGAAAAACTGTTTTTT.

V usage is TRBV4-1 and J usage is TRBJ2-1, with D tentatively TRBD1 (6 bases). Germline values: CDR1 MGHRA, CDR2 YSYEKL. The CDR3 contains 14 residues. V was shortened by 4 bases and J by 7 bases, with 14 bases between the two germline ends. CDR3 nucleotide sequence: TGCGCCAGCAGCCCTAGGACAGTTAGGAATGAGCAGTTCTTC. Encoded protein: CASSPRTVRNEQFF.

This chain joins TRBV18 and TRBJ1-5; 7 nucleotides agree with TRBD1. Germline CDR1 KGHSH, CDR2 LQKENI. Unmatched junction bases numbered 13, after V lost 4 bases and J lost 1 base. This CDR3 contains 18 residues. The CDR3 reads CASSRPTGDWRSNQPQHF. The CDR3, as DNA: TGTGCCAGCTCACGACCTACAGGGGATTGGAGGAGCAATCAGCCCCAGCATTTT.

This rearrangement joins TRBV27 to TRBJ1-5; D perhaps matches TRBD1 (6 bases). The germline gives CDR1 MNHEY, CDR2 SMNVEV (reference sequence). CDR3 size: 16 residues. V was shortened by 5 bases and J by 5 bases, with 19 bases between the two germline ends. The CDR3 here is CASSPRDGGRDQPQHF. For the CDR3, the DNA is TGTGCCAGCAGTCCCCGTGATGGGGGCAGGGATCAGCCCCAGCATTTT.

This clone was picked up one time. The CDR3 loop reads CASSLTANTGELFF. For the CDR3, the DNA is TGTGCCAGCAGCTTGACAGCCAACACCGGGGAGCTGTTTTTT. The V call is TRBV11-2, the J call TRBJ2-2; possible D gene TRBD1, 5 bases. This CDR3 comprises 14 residues. V was pared by 3 bases and J by 2 bases, with 7 bases between. Germline CDR1 SGHAT, CDR2 FQNNGV.

The V and J genes are TRBV5-1 and TRBJ2-7, with D possibly TRBD2 on 7 matching bases. The CDR3 extends over 17 amino acids. Trimming cost V 3 bases and J 0 bases, with 19 bases left between them. CDR1 and CDR2 (germline): SGHRS, YFSETQ. CDR3 bases: TGCGCCAGCAGCTGGGGGGGCTCGCGGAGGAGCTCCTACGAGCAGTACTTC. Translation: CASSWGGSRRSSYEQYF.

J is TRBJ2-7 and V is TRBV7-9; unclear D gene. In germline, CDR1 is SEHNR, CDR2 FQNEAQ (reference sequence). Trimming left V 4 bases short and J 0 bases short, with 7 bases between. The CDR3 totals 13 residues. DNA for the CDR3: TGTGCCAGCAGCTCGAAGAGCTCCTACGAGCAGTACTTC. As protein: CASSSKSSYEQYF.

The genes are TRBV18 and TRBJ2-5; TRBD1 is a possible D gene (5 bases). Per germline, CDR1 KGHSH and CDR2 LQKENI. CDR3 length equals 13 residues. V lost 2 bases, J lost 5 bases, and 9 bases lay in between. The CDR3 DNA is TGTGCCAGCTCACCAAATGGGGCCGAGACCCAGTACTTC. This translates into CASSPNGAETQYF.

The rearrangement uses TRBV6-1 and TRBJ2-3; D is unclear. V was clipped by 4 bases and J by 2 bases, with 13 bases between them. The CDR3 totals 15 residues. Germline V gene sequence: CDR1 MNHNS, CDR2 SASEGT. This CDR3 is CASSGPVYPTDTQYF. The CDR3 bases are TGTGCCAGCAGTGGTCCCGTGTACCCCACAGATACGCAGTATTTT.

In this sample, this clone turned up once. The V call is TRBV2, the J call TRBJ1-4; no definite D call. The CDR3 sequence is 11 residues long. V lost 6 bases, J lost 8 bases, and 7 bases lay in between. CDR1 is SNHLY, CDR2 FYNNEI, per germline. This CDR3 is CASSLVEKLFF. Here the CDR3 DNA reads TGTGCCAGCAGCCTCGTCGAAAAACTGTTTTTT. Filled out from reference TRBV2 and TRBJ1-4, the complete variable domain reads EPEVTQTPSHQVTQMGQEVILRCVPISNHLYFYWYRQILGQKVEFLVSFYNNEISEKSEIFDDQFSVERPDGSNFTLKIRSTKLEDSAMYFCASSLVEKLFFGSGTQLSVL.

In DNA form, the CDR3 reads TGTGCCAGCAGTTTAACCCCGGCGGGAGGTTCCTACAATGAGCAGTTCTTC. Residues: CASSLTPAGGSYNEQFF. The chain combines TRBV27 with TRBJ2-1; 8 positions match TRBD2. V lost 2 bases, J lost 1 base, and 7 bases stayed unmatched. The CDR3 runs to 17 residues. The germline V gene has CDR1 MNHEY and CDR2 SMNVEV (reference sequence).

The J gene is TRBJ2-5, the V gene TRBV18, with D tentatively TRBD2 (6 bases). V lost 3 bases, J lost 5 bases, and 16 bases lay in between. Germline V gene sequence: CDR1 KGHSH, CDR2 LQKENI. The CDR3 has 15 amino acids. This CDR3 is CASSPQGGAPETQYF. CDR3 in DNA: TGTGCCAGCTCACCCCAAGGCGGGGCCCCTGAGACCCAGTACTTC.

The V gene is TRBV19, the J gene TRBJ2-2; D gene uncertain. Germline values: CDR1 LNHDA, CDR2 SQIVND (reference sequence). This CDR3 is 13 amino acids long. Trimming pared 7 bases from V and 6 bases from J, leaving 12 bases between. CDR3 protein: CASNDLGAGELFF. CDR3 DNA sequence: TGTGCCAGTAATGATCTAGGCGCCGGGGAGCTGTTTTTT.

This sequence joins TRBV27 and TRBJ1-5; 9 nucleotides agree with TRBD1. Germline-derived CDR1 and CDR2 are MNHEY and SMNVEV (reference sequence). J gave up 5 bases and V 6 bases, and 8 bases lay outside the gene matches. This CDR3 spans 15 amino acids. Here the CDR3 reads CASSPGQGFYQPQHF. CDR3 nucleotide sequence: TGTGCCAGCAGCCCGGGACAGGGATTTTATCAGCCCCAGCATTTT.

The V call is TRBV7-6, the J call TRBJ2-1; D is ambiguous. Looked up from germline, CDR1 is SGHVS and CDR2 is FNYEAQ. V lost 1 base and J lost 6, with 16 bases in between. This CDR3 comprises 16 residues. In nucleotides, the CDR3 is TGTGCCAGCAGCTTAGTGGCGACAATCTTAGGCAATGAGCAGTTCTTC. It encodes CASSLVATILGNEQFF.

V usage is TRBV5-1 and J usage is TRBJ2-1, with 13 bases matching TRBD2. Germline assignment: CDR1 SGHRS and CDR2 YFSETQ. This CDR3 has 17 residues. The V gene end was trimmed by 0 bases and the J gene end by 10 bases; junction bases not matched to a gene: 10. CDR3 sequence (DNA): TGCGCCAGCAGCTTGGGCCCCGGGACTAGCGGGATTATGGAGCAGTTCTTC. Encoded protein: CASSLGPGTSGIMEQFF.

The chain couples TRBV5-4 to TRBJ2-6; 11 bases agree with TRBD1. The CDR3 has 17 residues. Germline V gene sequence: CDR1 SGHNT, CDR2 YYREEE (reference sequence). V lost 5 bases, J lost 4 bases, and 8 bases stayed unmatched. CDR3 loop: CASSFQDRGPGANVLTF. The CDR3 bases are TGTGCCAGCAGTTTCCAGGACAGGGGGCCGGGGGCCAACGTCCTGACTTTC.

The chain uses TRBV30 and TRBJ2-7; D may be TRBD1 or TRBD2 (5 bases each). V was cut by 1 base and J by 4 bases, with 8 bases left in between. There are 12 residues in the CDR3. Germline values: CDR1 GTSNPN, CDR2 SVGIG (reference sequence). CDR3 sequence reads: CAWSGGRYEQYF. In DNA, the CDR3 is TGTGCCTGGAGTGGGGGACGGTACGAGCAGTACTTC. Full variable domain (rest looked up from reference TRBV30 and TRBJ2-7): SQTIHQWPATLVQPVGSPLSLECTVEGTSNPNLYWYRQAAGRGLQLLFYSVGIGQISSEVPQNLSASRPQDRQFILSSKKLLLSDSGFYLCAWSGGRYEQYFGPGTRLTVT.

The V and J genes are TRBV11-3 and TRBJ2-2; D call uncertain. This CDR3 is built from 13 residues. From germline, CDR1 is SGHNT and CDR2 YENEEA. V was pared by 6 bases and J by 4 bases, with 9 bases between. CDR3 in amino acids: CASSKDSTGELFF. Written as DNA, the CDR3 is TGTGCCAGCAGTAAGGATTCCACCGGGGAGCTGTTTTTT.

The genes are TRBV6-4 and TRBJ1-4, with 8 bases matching TRBD1. J lost 8 bases, V lost 2 bases, and 10 bases had no gene match. Germline V CDR1 and CDR2: MRHNA, SNTAGT. This CDR3 is 16 amino acids long. Here the CDR3 DNA reads TGTGCCAGCAGTGACGGGGGAGGGACAGGTGGGGAAAAACTGTTTTTT. Its protein is CASSDGGGTGGEKLFF.

The chain has TRBV2 and TRBJ2-7, with unresolved D. The CDR3 extends over 14 amino acids. CDR1 is SNHLY and CDR2 is FYNNEI in the germline V gene. V lost 2 bases and J 3 bases, leaving 11 bases between the germline ends. CDR3 nucleotides: TGTGCCAGCAGTGAAATTGGCTCCAGCTACGAGCAGTACTTC. It encodes CASSEIGSSYEQYF.

The chain has TRBV19 and TRBJ1-1, with D tentatively TRBD1 (6 bases). CDR3 length: 14 residues. Trimming took 5 bases from V and 1 from J, leaving 11 bases between them. Germline V gene lookup returns CDR1 LNHDA and CDR2 SQIVND (reference sequence). The CDR3 here is CASSFQGRNTEAFF. The CDR3 DNA reads TGTGCCAGTAGTTTCCAGGGGCGGAACACTGAAGCTTTCTTT.